The rows below give T cell receptor beta chains drawn from one sample of a study of cytomegalovirus exposure and HLA in healthy donors. Data came from immunoSEQ multiplex PCR; TCRdb stores just in-frame clones and leaves some out. The sample shows roughly 110,000 clones, 79% of them seen only once. Sequenced sample: PBMCs. The receptors here all came from a woman under 30 in good health and CMV-seropositive. Both conserved end residues are part of each CDR3. The D gene is left open where the match is weak. Clone size is not always given. Where it is, it says once, few, many or a class for expanded clones.

J | D | V | size | CDR3 | DNA
TRBJ2-7 | - | TRBV15 | few | CATSIWRDSYEQYF | TGTGCCACCAGCATTTGGAGGGACTCCTACGAGCAGTACTTC
TRBJ2-1 | - | TRBV5-4 | - | CASSPTSSPGIF | TGTGCCAGCAGCCCTACTTCTTCTCCCGGTATCTTC
TRBJ2-1 | - | TRBV7-9 | - | CASSPLRGPSDEQFF | TGTGCCAGCAGCCCCCTCCGAGGGCCGTCAGATGAGCAGTTCTTC
TRBJ2-1 | TRBD1 | TRBV28 | - | CAMRTGDDEQFF | TGTGCCATGAGAACAGGGGATGATGAGCAGTTCTTC
TRBJ1-5 | - | TRBV21-1 | - | CASSNYRGESNQPQHF | TGTGCCAGCAGCAACTACAGGGGGGAGAGCAATCAGCCCCAGCATTTT
TRBJ2-7 | - | TRBV2 | few | CASSSGPAGYEQYF | TGTGCCAGCAGTTCAGGACCGGCGGGATACGAGCAGTACTTC
TRBJ2-5 | TRBD1 | TRBV5-1 | - | CASSTGVVQETQYF | TGCGCCAGCAGTACAGGGGTCGTCCAAGAGACCCAGTACTTC
TRBJ2-7 | - | TRBV30 | - | CAWGPWQRNEQYF | TGTGCCTGGGGCCCATGGCAGAGGAACGAGCAGTACTTC
TRBJ2-5 | TRBD2 | TRBV28 | - | CAGSAGVETQYF | TGTGCCGGCAGTGCGGGGGTTGAGACCCAGTACTTC
TRBJ2-3 | TRBD2 | TRBV13 | - | CASSSSSGSTDTQYF | TGTGCCAGCAGCTCCTCTAGCGGGAGCACAGATACGCAGTATTTT
TRBJ1-1 | - | TRBV2 | - | CASITPRNTEAFF | TGTGCCAGCATAACCCCGAGGAACACTGAAGCTTTCTTT
TRBJ2-4 | - | TRBV25-1 | few | CASREDGESLAIQYF | TGTGCCAGCAGAGAAGACGGGGAGTCTCTTGCCATTCAGTACTTC
TRBJ1-1 | TRBD1 | TRBV6-1 | - | CASSFGQGAEAFF | TGTGCCAGCAGTTTCGGACAGGGAGCTGAAGCTTTCTTT
TRBJ1-2 | TRBD1 | TRBV18 | - | CASSPETGGNYGYTF | TGTGCCAGCTCACCGGAAACAGGGGGGAACTATGGCTACACCTTC
TRBJ2-3 | TRBD2 | TRBV5-1 | - | CASSLTSGASTDTQYF | TGCGCCAGCAGCTTGACTAGCGGGGCTAGCACAGATACGCAGTATTTT
TRBJ2-5 | - | TRBV5-4 | - | CASSPSPGWETQYF | TGTGCCAGCAGCCCCTCACCGGGGTGGGAGACCCAGTACTTC
TRBJ2-7 | TRBD2 | TRBV7-9 | - | CASRASGSHEQYF | TGTGCCAGCAGGGCTAGCGGCTCCCACGAGCAGTACTTC
TRBJ1-1 | - | TRBV10-3 | - | CAVSGELNTEAFF | TGTGCCGTCTCCGGGGAATTGAACACTGAAGCTTTCTTT
TRBJ1-1 | TRBD1 | TRBV6-6 | - | CASIMDRGLPEAFF | TGTGCCAGCATTATGGACAGGGGGCTCCCTGAAGCTTTCTTT
TRBJ2-7 | TRBD2 | TRBV4-1 | - | CASSQLAGVYEQYF | TGCGCCAGCAGCCAACTAGCGGGAGTCTACGAGCAGTACTTC
TRBJ1-3 | - | TRBV7-8 | - | CASSSRVSGNTIYF | TGTGCCAGCAGCTCCCGGGTGTCTGGAAACACCATATATTTT
TRBJ1-2 | TRBD1 | TRBV10-1 | few | CASPDRGSYGYTF | TGCGCCAGCCCGGACAGGGGAAGCTATGGCTACACCTTC
TRBJ2-1 | - | TRBV28 | - | CASIQGYDEQFF | TGTGCCAGTATACAGGGCTACGATGAGCAGTTCTTC
TRBJ2-7 | TRBD1 | TRBV28 | - | CASSLPGQGNEQYF | TGTGCCAGCAGTTTACCGGGACAGGGAAACGAGCAGTACTTC
TRBJ1-1 | TRBD1 | TRBV10-3 | few | CAIRDRGLAEAFF | TGTGCCATCAGGGACAGGGGTTTGGCTGAAGCTTTCTTT
TRBJ2-2 | TRBD1 | TRBV7-3 | - | CASSTNRGRGGELFF | TGTGCCAGCAGCACCAACAGGGGGCGAGGCGGGGAGCTGTTTTTT
TRBJ1-2 | - | TRBV19 | - | CARDSTNYGYTF | TGTGCCAGGGACAGTACTAACTATGGCTACACCTTC
TRBJ2-2 | TRBD1 | TRBV18 | - | CASSRDRVTGELFF | TGTGCCAGCTCACGGGACAGGGTCACCGGGGAGCTGTTTTTT
TRBJ2-7 | TRBD2 | TRBV19 | - | CASSTAASGSYEQYF | TGTGCCAGTAGTACGGCCGCTAGCGGGAGCTACGAGCAGTACTTC
TRBJ1-4 | - | TRBV15 | - | CATSRESVGANEKLFF | TGTGCCACCAGCAGAGAATCGGTCGGGGCTAATGAAAAACTGTTTTTT
TRBJ1-2 | - | TRBV7-3 | - | CASSLTKDSSYGYTF | TGTGCCAGCAGCTTAACGAAGGACAGTAGCTATGGCTACACCTTC
TRBJ1-1 | - | TRBV30 | - | CAWRQGLGGAEAFF | TGTGCCTGGAGACAGGGTCTGGGTGGGGCTGAAGCTTTCTTT
TRBJ1-3 | - | TRBV5-1 | - | CASSLEQPGNTIYF | TGCGCCAGCAGCTTGGAACAGCCTGGGAACACCATATATTTT
TRBJ1-2 | TRBD1 | TRBV6-4 | - | CASSLWGQGASYTF | TGTGCCAGCAGTCTATGGGGACAGGGGGCGAGCTACACCTTC
TRBJ2-5 | - | TRBV5-6 | - | CASSSGETGETQYF | TGTGCCAGCAGCTCGGGGGAGACCGGGGAGACCCAGTACTTC
TRBJ1-5 | - | TRBV27 | - | CASSFSRGKVQPQHF | TGTGCCAGCAGTTTTTCTCGGGGGAAGGTTCAGCCCCAGCATTTT